Listed here are 14 T cell receptor beta chains from one sample, sequenced in a study of T-cell reconstitution after alpha-beta-depleted transplantation in children. Molecular barcoding with unique molecular identifiers was used for the TCRbeta library. TCRdb ran MiXCR on the PCR reads and lists one entry per CDR3 protein. The sample has about 260,000 distinct CDR3 sequences, around 7.8% seen once. The sequencing used PBMCs, mostly from graft donor cells, collected 180 days after TCRalphabeta/CD19-depleted stem cell transplant. The origin of the receptors is a male patient under 18 who had a stem cell transplant for acute lymphoblastic leukemia, so the T cells may come from the graft donor.

At least ten counts were recorded for this clonotype. The chain combines TRBV6-2 or TRBV6-3 with TRBJ2-1; 8 positions match TRBD2. The CDR3 runs 15 residues. V lost 2 bases, J lost 3 bases, and 3 bases stayed unmatched. In germline, CDR1 is MNHEY, CDR2 SVGEGT. Written as DNA, the CDR3 is TGTGCCAGCAGTTACGTGGGACTAGACTACAATGAGCAGTTCTTC. Translation: CASSYVGLDYNEQFF.

This clonotype has at least ten counts. The chain links TRBV7-9 to TRBJ2-7; 9 nucleotides match TRBD1. The CDR3 runs 18 residues. The germline CDR1 and CDR2 sequences are SEHNR and FQNEAQ (reference sequence). V shed 5 bases, J shed 2 bases, and the junction held 16 bases outside the gene matches. CDR3 sequence reads: CASSLVRKGQGKTYEQYF. As DNA, the CDR3 is TGTGCCAGCAGCCTAGTACGCAAGGGACAGGGTAAAACCTACGAGCAGTACTTC.

This clonotype has a count of ten or more. The chain joins TRBV9 to TRBJ2-3, with 8 bases aligning to TRBD1. The germline V gene encodes CDR1 SGDLS and CDR2 YYNGEE. The CDR3 contains 14 residues. V dropped 3 bases and J dropped 4; count of bases not matched to a gene: 4. Here the CDR3 reads CASSAGGAADTQYF. In DNA form, the CDR3 reads TGTGCCAGCAGCGCAGGGGGCGCGGCAGATACGCAGTATTTT.

Details on this clonotype: It may be a read error: a sequence one base away is much more abundant. V is TRBV10-1 and J is TRBJ1-5; D might be TRBD1 (6 bases). CDR3 length equals 14 residues. V lost 2 bases and J 11 bases, leaving 16 bases between the germline ends. Germline V CDR1 and CDR2: WNHNN, SYGVQD (reference sequence). CDR3 sequence (DNA): TGCGCCAGCAGTGAGAGAGGGGGGGGAGGGGCCCAGCATTTT. Its translation: CASSERGGGGAQHF.

This clonotype was counted ten times or more. The CDR3, as DNA: TGTGCCACCTACAAACAGGGTATCTACGGCTACACCTTC. Protein: CATYKQGIYGYTF. The J gene is TRBJ1-2, the V gene TRBV15, with a possible D match to TRBD1 (6 bases). Germline V gene lookup returns CDR1 LNHNV and CDR2 YYDKDF (reference sequence). This CDR3 has 13 residues. The V end was cut by 8 bases, the J end by 8 bases, with 18 bases between.

Ten or more counts support this clonotype. The chain uses TRBV7-6 and TRBJ1-1, with D tentatively TRBD1 (5 bases). The ends were cut back, 5 bases at V and 2 bases at J, with 9 bases in the middle. Germline values: CDR1 SGHVS, CDR2 FNYEAQ. CDR3 size: 13 residues. CDR3 sequence: CASSIRDNTEAFF. The CDR3 coding sequence is TGTGCCAGCAGCATCAGGGACAACACTGAAGCTTTCTTT.

This clonotype was counted many times. This rearrangement joins TRBV5-5 to TRBJ2-7; TRBD1 agrees at 7 bases. Germline V gene data show CDR1 as SGHKS and CDR2 as YYEKEE (reference sequence). The CDR3 extends over 16 amino acids. V dropped 0 bases and J dropped 0; count of bases not matched to a gene: 6. In DNA form, the CDR3 reads TGTGCCAGCAGCTTGGGATCGGGACAGCTCTCCTACGAGCAGTACTTC. It translates to CASSLGSGQLSYEQYF.

The V call is TRBV3-1, the J call TRBJ1-3; possibly TRBD1 for D (6 bases). Germline-derived CDR1 and CDR2 are LGHDT and YNNKEL (reference sequence). This CDR3 is built from 15 residues. The germline V and J ends were trimmed by 4 bases and 2 bases, with 12 bases remaining between them. The CDR3 bases are TGTGCCAGCAGCCCCGGAGGGGGGGCTGGAAACACCATATATTTT. It encodes CASSPGGGAGNTIYF. Variable domain in full (rest from reference TRBV3-1 and TRBJ1-3): DTAVSQTPKYLVTQMGNDKSIKCEQNLGHDTMYWYKQDSKKFLKIMFSYNNKELIINETVPNRFSPKSPDKAHLNLHINSLELGDSAVYFCASSPGGGAGNTIYFGEGSWLTVV.

At least ten counts were recorded for this clonotype. The chain combines TRBV7-8 with TRBJ2-7, with D unclear. The germline V gene has CDR1 SGHVS and CDR2 FQNEAQ. Trimming removed 1 base at V and 5 bases at J, with 12 bases between. The CDR3 runs 14 residues. CDR3 amino acids: CASSLVPPFDEQYF. As DNA, the CDR3 is TGTGCCAGCAGCTTAGTTCCCCCCTTCGACGAGCAGTACTTC.

This clonotype turned up a few times. The chain carries TRBV4-2 and TRBJ2-7, with 7 bases lining up with TRBD2. CDR1 and CDR2 (germline): LGHNA, YNFKEQ. The ends lost 2 bases at V and 2 bases at J; junction bases unmatched: 6. The CDR3 is 15 amino acids. CDR3 bases: TGTGCCAGCAGCCAAAGCGGGGTCCCGCCCTACGAGCAGTACTTC. The encoded protein is CASSQSGVPPYEQYF.

Ten or more counts support this clonotype. This chain links TRBV29-1 with TRBJ2-1; 10 bases are shared with TRBD2. J was trimmed by 7 bases and V by 3 bases; bases with no gene match: 6. This CDR3 is 14 amino acids long. CDR1 and CDR2 (germline): SQVTM, ANQGSEA. The CDR3 sequence is CSVDEREGRNEQFF. CDR3 coding DNA: TGCAGCGTTGATGAGCGGGAGGGCCGGAATGAGCAGTTCTTC.

The table lists this clonotype with many counts. The chain carries TRBV29-1 and TRBJ2-3; 11 bases map to TRBD1. CDR3 size: 15 residues. Germline loops: CDR1 SQVTM, CDR2 ANQGSEA. With 6 bases clipped from V and 5 bases from J, the junction kept 10 bases outside the gene matches. The CDR3 nucleotides are TGCAGCGTAGTATCGGACAGGGGGCGCAGAGATACGCAGTATTTT. The encoded protein is CSVVSDRGRRDTQYF.

This clonotype occurred many times. CDR3 residues: CASSLSGSSTDTQYF. The CDR3 bases are TGTGCCAGCAGCTTGAGCGGGTCTAGCACAGATACGCAGTATTTT. The chain carries TRBV7-3 and TRBJ2-3; a weak D match, TRBD2 (6 bases). Deletions cut 3 bases from V and 0 bases from J, with 10 bases between. This CDR3 has 15 residues. Germline values: CDR1 SGHTA, CDR2 FQGTGA.

This clonotype was recorded many times. This rearrangement joins TRBV6-1 to TRBJ2-1; TRBD2 might be the D (5 bases). CDR1 MNHNS and CDR2 SASEGT come from the germline V gene. The CDR3 extends over 13 amino acids. V dropped 6 bases and J dropped 5 bases, with 11 bases sitting between them. The CDR3 region has the DNA TGTGCCAGCAGAGGAATTAGCGACAATGAGCAGTTCTTC. Translated: CASRGISDNEQFF.